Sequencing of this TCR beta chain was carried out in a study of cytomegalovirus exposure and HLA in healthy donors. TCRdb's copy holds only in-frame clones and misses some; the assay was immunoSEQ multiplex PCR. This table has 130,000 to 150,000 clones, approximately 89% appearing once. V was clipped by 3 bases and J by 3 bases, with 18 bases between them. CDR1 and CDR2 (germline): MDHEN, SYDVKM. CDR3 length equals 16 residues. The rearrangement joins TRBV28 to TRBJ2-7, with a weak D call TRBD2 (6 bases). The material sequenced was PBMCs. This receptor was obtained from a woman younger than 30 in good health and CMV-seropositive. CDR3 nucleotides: TGTGCCAGCAGTTTCCCCTACGGAGGGTTGGGCTACGAGCAGTACTTC. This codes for CASSFPYGGLGYEQYF.